Following are 5 T cell receptor beta chains from one sample sequenced in a study of PD-1 blockade in classical Hodgkin lymphoma. Time point described: newly diagnosed, previously untreated cHL patient sample. The authors purified CD4+ T cells from thawed PBMCs by magnetic negative selection. Here immunoSEQ multiplex PCR was the method, and the copy in TCRdb shows in-frame clones only, minus some. Of around 20,000 clones listed, around 86% are singletons. Sequenced input: CD4+ T cells from blood. These receptors were obtained from a human donor with classical Hodgkin lymphoma.

The chain carries TRBV7-9 and TRBJ2-1; the D is unclear. V dropped 2 bases and J dropped 7 bases, with 3 bases sitting between them. In germline, CDR1 is SEHNR, CDR2 FQNEAQ (reference sequence). The CDR3 length is 11 residues. The CDR3 loop reads CASSLMNEQFF. The CDR3 DNA reads as TGTGCCAGCAGCTTAATGAATGAGCAGTTCTTC.

The rearrangement uses TRBV6-1 and TRBJ1-2; perhaps TRBD1 as D (5 bases). The germline V and J ends were trimmed by 2 bases and 8 bases, with 12 bases remaining between them. Germline V gene lookup returns CDR1 MNHNS and CDR2 SASEGT. The CDR3 loop spans 13 amino acids. CDR3 loop: CASSEHGARGYTF. The CDR3 DNA is TGTGCCAGCAGTGAACATGGGGCGAGGGGCTACACCTTC.

This clone was counted a few times. The rearrangement joins TRBV7-2 to TRBJ1-3; D is ambiguous. Germline V lookup: CDR1 SGHTA, CDR2 FQGNSA. This CDR3 has 12 amino acids. V lost 1 base to trimming and J lost 5 bases, with 3 bases between them. The CDR3 DNA reads as TGTGCCAGCAGCTTAGGTCGAAACACCATATATTTT. Its protein is CASSLGRNTIYF.

The V call is TRBV29-1, the J call TRBJ1-4; tentatively, D is TRBD1 (5 bases). The CDR3 contains 13 residues. Germline loops: CDR1 SQVTM, CDR2 ANQGSEA. The V end lost 4 bases, the J end lost 6 bases, and 12 bases lay between the germline ends. Written as DNA, the CDR3 is TGCAGCGTTGTCAGAGGGGCCGATGAAAAACTGTTTTTT. It translates to CSVVRGADEKLFF.

V is TRBV10-3 and J is TRBJ2-2; D remains ambiguous. Between the trimmed V and J ends, which lost 3 bases and 5 bases, there was a span of 16 bases. CDR1 ENHRY and CDR2 SYGVKD come from the germline V gene. The CDR3 totals 16 residues. CDR3 DNA: TGTGCCATCAGTGATGAAGGAATCCCCCAAACCGGGGAGCTGTTTTTT. This translates into CAISDEGIPQTGELFF.